This section outlines one T cell receptor beta chain sequence together with its context. This record comes from a study of blood T cell repertoires in COVID-19. Background on the study: Acute and convalescent COVID-19 specimens originated in the United States, Italy and Spain. T cells, B-cell-depleted T cells, or PBMCs provided the cDNA or gDNA that served as material.

In the authors' methods: Nucleated cell number was recorded as an estimate derived from reference gene primer amplification. The data were produced by immunoSEQ multiplex PCR, yet TCRdb's version contains in-frame clones alone and is incomplete. That table supplies the V and J calls and clone size; D and trimming were determined from the DNA. The sample consists of more than 200,000 clones, around four fifths of them appearing once. Germline loops: CDR1 KGHSH, CDR2 LQKENI. CDR3 size: 15 residues. The J segment lost 1 base and the V segment lost 2 bases, leaving 1 base of the junction unmatched. The TCR comes from a man between 40 and 49 years old with acute or convalescent COVID-19. Source material: peripheral blood. V usage is TRBV18 and J usage is TRBJ2-2; 7 positions match TRBD1. CDR3 region: CASSPNRGNTGELFF. CDR3 coding DNA: TGTGCCAGCTCACCAAACAGGGGGAACACCGGGGAGCTGTTTTTT.